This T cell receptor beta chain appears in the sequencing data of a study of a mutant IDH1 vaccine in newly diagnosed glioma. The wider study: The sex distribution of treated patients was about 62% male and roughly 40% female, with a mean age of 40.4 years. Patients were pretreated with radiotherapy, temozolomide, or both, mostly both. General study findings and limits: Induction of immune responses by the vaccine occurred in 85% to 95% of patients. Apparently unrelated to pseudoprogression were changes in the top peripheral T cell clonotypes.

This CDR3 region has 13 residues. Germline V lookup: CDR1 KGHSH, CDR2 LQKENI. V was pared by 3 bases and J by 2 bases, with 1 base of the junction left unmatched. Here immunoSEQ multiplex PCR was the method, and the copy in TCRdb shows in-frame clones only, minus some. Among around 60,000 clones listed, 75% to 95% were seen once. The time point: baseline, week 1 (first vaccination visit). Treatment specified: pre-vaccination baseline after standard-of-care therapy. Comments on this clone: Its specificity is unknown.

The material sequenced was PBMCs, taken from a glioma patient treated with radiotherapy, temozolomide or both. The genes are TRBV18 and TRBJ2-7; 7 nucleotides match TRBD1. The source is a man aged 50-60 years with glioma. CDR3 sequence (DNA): TGTGCCAGCTCACCGGGACAGCCCTACGAGCAGTACTTC. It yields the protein CASSPGQPYEQYF. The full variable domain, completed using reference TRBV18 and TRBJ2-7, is NAGVMQNPRHLVRRRGQEARLRCSPMKGHSHVYWYRQLPEEGLKFMVYLQKENIIDESGMPKERFSAEFPKEGPSILRIQQVVRGDSAAYFCASSPGQPYEQYFGPGTRLTVT.